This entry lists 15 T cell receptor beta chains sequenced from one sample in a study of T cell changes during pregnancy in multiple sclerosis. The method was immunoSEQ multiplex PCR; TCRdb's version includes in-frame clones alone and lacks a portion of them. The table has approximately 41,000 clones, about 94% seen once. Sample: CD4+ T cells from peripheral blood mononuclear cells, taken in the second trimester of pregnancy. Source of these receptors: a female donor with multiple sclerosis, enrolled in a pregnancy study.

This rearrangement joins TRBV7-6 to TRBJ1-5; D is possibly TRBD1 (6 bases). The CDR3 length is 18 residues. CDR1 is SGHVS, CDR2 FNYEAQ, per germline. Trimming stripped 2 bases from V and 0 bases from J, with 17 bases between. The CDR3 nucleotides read TGTGCCAGCAGCTTATACCCCAAGGACAGTAATAGCAATCAGCCCCAGCATTTT. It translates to CASSLYPKDSNSNQPQHF.

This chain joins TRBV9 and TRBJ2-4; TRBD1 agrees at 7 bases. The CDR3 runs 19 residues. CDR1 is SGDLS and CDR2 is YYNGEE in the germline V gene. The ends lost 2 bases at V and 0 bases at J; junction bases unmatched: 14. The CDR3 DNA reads TGTGCCAGCAGCGTGGGGATTGACAGGGCAAAACTAGCCAAAAACATTCAGTACTTC. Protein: CASSVGIDRAKLAKNIQYF.

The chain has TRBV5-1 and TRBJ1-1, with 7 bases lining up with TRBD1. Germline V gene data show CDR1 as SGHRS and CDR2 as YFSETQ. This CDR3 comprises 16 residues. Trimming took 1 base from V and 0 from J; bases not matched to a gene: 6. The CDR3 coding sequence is TGCGCCAGCAGCTTGACCAACAGGGGCCTGAACACTGAAGCTTTCTTT. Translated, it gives CASSLTNRGLNTEAFF.

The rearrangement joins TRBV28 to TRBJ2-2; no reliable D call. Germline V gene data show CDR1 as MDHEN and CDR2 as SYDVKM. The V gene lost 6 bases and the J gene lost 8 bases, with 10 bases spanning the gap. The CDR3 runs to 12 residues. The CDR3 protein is CASRPMRGELFF. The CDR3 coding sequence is TGTGCCAGCAGGCCTATGCGGGGGGAGCTGTTTTTT. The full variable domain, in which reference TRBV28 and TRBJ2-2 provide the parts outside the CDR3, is DVKVTQSSRYLVKRTGEKVFLECVQDMDHENMFWYRQDPGLGLRLIYFSYDVKMKEKGDIPEGYSVSREKKERFSLILESASTNQTSMYLCASRPMRGELFFGEGSRLTVL.

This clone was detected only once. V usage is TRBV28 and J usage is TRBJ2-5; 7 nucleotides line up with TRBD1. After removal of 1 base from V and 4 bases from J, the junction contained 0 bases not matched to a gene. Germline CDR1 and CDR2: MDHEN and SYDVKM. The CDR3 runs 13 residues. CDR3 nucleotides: TGTGCCAGCAGTTTATCAGGGGGAGAGACCCAGTACTTC. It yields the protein CASSLSGGETQYF.

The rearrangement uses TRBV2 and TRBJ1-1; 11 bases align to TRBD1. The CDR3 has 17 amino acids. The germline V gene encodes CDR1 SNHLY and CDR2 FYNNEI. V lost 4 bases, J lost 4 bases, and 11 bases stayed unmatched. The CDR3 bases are TGTGCCAGCAGTGGACCGGGACAGGGGGTCCTCGGCACTGAAGCTTTCTTT. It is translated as CASSGPGQGVLGTEAFF.

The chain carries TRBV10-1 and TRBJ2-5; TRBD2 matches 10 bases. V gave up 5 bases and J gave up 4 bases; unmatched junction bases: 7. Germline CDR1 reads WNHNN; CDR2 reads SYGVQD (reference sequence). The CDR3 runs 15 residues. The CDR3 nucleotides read TGCGCCAGCAGTCCCGGGGCTAGCGGGAGAGAGACCCAGTACTTC. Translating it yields CASSPGASGRETQYF.

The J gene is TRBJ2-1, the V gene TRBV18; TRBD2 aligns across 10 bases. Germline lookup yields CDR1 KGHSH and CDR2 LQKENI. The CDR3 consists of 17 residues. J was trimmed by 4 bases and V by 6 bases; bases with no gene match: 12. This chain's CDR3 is CASSRLAGALYYNEQFF. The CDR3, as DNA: TGTGCCAGCTCGCGCCTAGCGGGGGCCTTATATTACAATGAGCAGTTCTTC.

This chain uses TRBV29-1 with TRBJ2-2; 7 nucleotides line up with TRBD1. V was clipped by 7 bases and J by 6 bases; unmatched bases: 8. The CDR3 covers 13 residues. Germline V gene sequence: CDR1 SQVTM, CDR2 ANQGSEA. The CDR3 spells CSAGTAYAGELFF. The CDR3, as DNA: TGCAGCGCCGGGACAGCCTACGCCGGGGAGCTGTTTTTT.

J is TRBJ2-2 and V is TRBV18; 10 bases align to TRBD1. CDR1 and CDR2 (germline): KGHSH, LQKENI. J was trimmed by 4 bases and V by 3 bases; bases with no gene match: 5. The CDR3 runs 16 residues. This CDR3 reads CASSPRDRGLTGELFF. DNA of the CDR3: TGTGCCAGCTCACCGCGGGACAGGGGCCTCACCGGGGAGCTGTTTTTT. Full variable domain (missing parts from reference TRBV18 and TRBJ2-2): NAGVMQNPRHLVRRRGQEARLRCSPMKGHSHVYWYRQLPEEGLKFMVYLQKENIIDESGMPKERFSAEFPKEGPSILRIQQVVRGDSAAYFCASSPRDRGLTGELFFGEGSRLTVL.

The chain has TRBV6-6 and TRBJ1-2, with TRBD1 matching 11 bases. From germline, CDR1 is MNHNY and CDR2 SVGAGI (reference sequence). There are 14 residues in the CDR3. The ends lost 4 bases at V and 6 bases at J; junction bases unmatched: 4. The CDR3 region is CASSLSDRGHGYTF. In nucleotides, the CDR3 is TGTGCCAGCAGTTTATCGGACAGGGGGCATGGCTACACCTTC.

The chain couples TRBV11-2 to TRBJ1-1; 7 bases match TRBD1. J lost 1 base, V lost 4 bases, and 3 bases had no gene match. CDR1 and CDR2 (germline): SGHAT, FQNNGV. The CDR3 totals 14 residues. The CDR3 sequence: CASSSYRGNTEAFF. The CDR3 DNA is TGTGCCAGCAGCTCTTACAGGGGGAACACTGAAGCTTTCTTT.

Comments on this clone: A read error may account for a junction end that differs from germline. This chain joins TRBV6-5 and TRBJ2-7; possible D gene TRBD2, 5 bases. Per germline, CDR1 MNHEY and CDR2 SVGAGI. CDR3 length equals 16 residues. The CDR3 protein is CASSYSSGFAYYEQYF. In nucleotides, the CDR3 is TGTGCCAGCAGCTACTCCTCGGGATTTGCTTACTACGAGCAGTACTTC.

The CDR3 DNA reads TGTGCCAGCAGCCTCACTAGCGGGAGATACAATGAGCAGTTCTTC. It encodes CASSLTSGRYNEQFF. This chain links TRBV9 with TRBJ2-1, with TRBD2 identical over 11 bases. The trim removed 4 bases at V and 4 bases at J, leaving 4 bases unmatched. The CDR3 runs 15 residues. CDR1 SGDLS and CDR2 YYNGEE come from the germline V gene.

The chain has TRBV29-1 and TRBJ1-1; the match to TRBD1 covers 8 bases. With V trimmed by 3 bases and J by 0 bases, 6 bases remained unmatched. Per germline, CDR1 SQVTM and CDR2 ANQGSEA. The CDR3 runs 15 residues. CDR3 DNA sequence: TGCAGCGTTGACAGGGGGCAAGGAATGAACACTGAAGCTTTCTTT. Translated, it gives CSVDRGQGMNTEAFF.